The clone carrying this T cell receptor beta chain was picked up a small number of times. The sample comes from a study of metastatic and nonmetastatic thyroid tumors. Background on the study: From malignant and benign thyroid patients, repertoires in blood and in tumor or nodule tissue were compared.

Each patient went into thyroid surgery without having received any treatment. Original processing methods: The distant-metastasis classifier for papillary thyroid cancer was built from CDR3 differences across clinicopathological groups. TCRdb re-called clones from the PCR reads using MiXCR. TCRdb, not the authors, supplied the V and J calls. The data show more than 6,000 clones, with about 34% seen just once and roughly 15% held by the top ten. The source material was adjacent normal tissue. This receptor was identified in a female donor with papillary thyroid cancer or a benign thyroid nodule (not recorded which). Some clones in this sample may be carry-over from other donors' samples.

The CDR3 bases are TGTGCCAGCGGGACAAAGGGGACCCAGTACTTC. It codes for CASGTKGTQYF. J is TRBJ2-5 and V is TRBV6-1; D is possibly TRBD1 (6 bases). The CDR3 is 11 residues long. Per germline, CDR1 MNHNS and CDR2 SASEGT. V was pared by 8 bases and J by 7 bases, with 11 bases between.